This TCR beta chain was profiled in a study of T cells in Graves' hyperthyroidism and ophthalmopathy. V shed 3 bases, J shed 4 bases, and the junction held 4 bases outside the gene matches. The CDR3 runs 15 residues. Germline V gene sequence: CDR1 SGHTA, CDR2 FQGNSA. RNA transcripts provided the source from which TCR beta CDR3 regions were amplified. HTBI primers were used for first-round RT-PCR of the TCR CDR3. TCRdb re-derived calls from the multiplex PCR reads in MiXCR, one entry per CDR3 protein. This sample yields 500,000 to 600,000 distinct CDR3 sequences, of which 15% to 20% are seen a single time; about 45% belongs to the top ten. This clonotype turned up a few times.

The chain joins TRBV7-2 to TRBJ2-1; TRBD2 aligns across 9 bases. The sequence was collected from a man between 40 and 49 years old with Graves' ophthalmopathy. The sample consisted of blood. Here the CDR3 DNA reads TGTGCCAGCAGCTTGGGACTAGCTCGGTACAATGAGCAGTTCTTC. Translated: CASSLGLARYNEQFF.